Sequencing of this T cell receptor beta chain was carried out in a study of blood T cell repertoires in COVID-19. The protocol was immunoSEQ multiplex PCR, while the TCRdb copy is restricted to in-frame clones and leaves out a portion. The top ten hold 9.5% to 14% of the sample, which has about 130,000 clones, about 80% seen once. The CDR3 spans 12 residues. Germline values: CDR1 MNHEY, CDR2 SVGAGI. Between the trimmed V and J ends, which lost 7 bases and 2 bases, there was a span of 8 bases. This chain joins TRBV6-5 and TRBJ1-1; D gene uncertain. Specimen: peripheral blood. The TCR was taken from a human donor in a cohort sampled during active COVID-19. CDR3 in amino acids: CASTVRNTEAFF. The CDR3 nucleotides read TGTGCCAGCACGGTACGAAACACTGAAGCTTTCTTT.